This TCR beta chain was retrieved from a study of T cell clones after liver transplantation. Study conclusions and caveats: In a couple of subjects, few donor cells limited the measurable donor-reactive repertoire.

The protocol was immunoSEQ multiplex PCR, while the TCRdb copy is restricted to in-frame clones and leaves out a portion. Here the sample spans more than 95,000 clones, about nine tenths being singletons. The CDR3 has 15 amino acids. Trimming shortened V by 0 bases and J by 6 bases, and 13 bases separated the two germline ends. Germline CDR1 reads SGDLS; CDR2 reads YYNGEE. Points on this clone: Its specificity is not known.

The V call is TRBV9, the J call TRBJ2-1, with D possibly being TRBD1 (6 bases). Here the sequenced sample was CD4+ T cells from blood, taken 12 months after liver transplant. This TCR came from a human patient who received a liver transplant. A subset of T cells may come from the graft donor. The CDR3: CASSVEQGYGNEQFF. The CDR3 DNA is TGTGCCAGCAGCGTAGAACAGGGATATGGCAATGAGCAGTTCTTC.